A single sample is the source of the 21 T cell receptor beta chains below, sequenced in a study of T cell clonotyping in hematopoietic cell transplantation. The sample's time point: recipient sample about 28 days before transplant, after cytoreduction. Profiled with immunoSEQ multiplex PCR; TCRdb holds only in-frame clones, not every one. There are about 49,000 clones in the sample; under 90% occur only once, and 5.9% lies in the top ten. The material was peripheral blood mononuclear cells, obtained before stem cell transplant. The source of these receptors is a man aged 55 to 69 with biphenotypic leukemia. Some clones in this sample may be carry-over from other donors' samples.

The rearrangement links TRBV14 to TRBJ2-7; either TRBD1 or TRBD2 may supply D (5 bases each). Trimming left V 0 bases short and J 4 bases short, with 13 bases between. This CDR3 comprises 15 residues. Germline assignment: CDR1 SGHDN and CDR2 FVKESK. The CDR3 reads CASSQDQGPGYEQYF. Written as DNA, the CDR3 is TGTGCCAGCAGCCAAGATCAGGGACCCGGGTACGAGCAGTACTTC.

V is TRBV4-1 and J is TRBJ1-3, with D maybe TRBD1 (6 bases). The CDR3 extends over 16 amino acids. CDR1 MGHRA and CDR2 YSYEKL come from the germline V gene. Between the trimmed V and J ends, which lost 1 base and 0 bases, there was a span of 10 bases. CDR3 protein: CASSQGRGYSGNTIYF. The CDR3 DNA follows: TGCGCCAGCAGCCAAGGCAGGGGCTACTCTGGAAACACCATATATTTT.

The chain's CDR3 is CAWSVVLGEQYF. In nucleotides, the CDR3 is TGTGCCTGGAGCGTCGTACTGGGGGAGCAGTACTTC. The V call is TRBV30, the J call TRBJ2-7, with D hard to call. The germline gives CDR1 GTSNPN, CDR2 SVGIG (reference sequence). The CDR3 consists of 12 residues. Trimming left V 3 bases short and J 7 bases short, with 13 bases between.

In its sample, this clone was seen a few times. The chain links TRBV29-1 to TRBJ2-7; a possible D gene is TRBD2 (6 bases). The CDR3 is made up of 14 amino acids. Germline assignment: CDR1 SQVTM and CDR2 ANQGSEA. V lost 6 bases and J 1 base, leaving 16 bases between the germline ends. CDR3 region: CSVGGEAGSYEQYF. For the CDR3, the DNA is TGCAGCGTCGGGGGAGAAGCTGGATCCTACGAGCAGTACTTC.

This clone was observed a handful of times. The rearrangement uses TRBV5-1 and TRBJ2-7; 7 positions match TRBD1. The CDR3 loop spans 15 amino acids. V shed 2 bases, J shed 7 bases, and the junction held 12 bases outside the gene matches. Germline V CDR1 and CDR2: SGHRS, YFSETQ. CDR3 sequence: CASSFLQGVISEQYF. The DNA of the CDR3 is TGCGCCAGCAGCTTTTTGCAGGGGGTTATCTCGGAGCAGTACTTC.

This chain joins TRBV7-6 and TRBJ2-2; D uncertain. Germline CDR1 is SGHVS and CDR2 is FNYEAQ. This CDR3 has 16 amino acids. V dropped 4 bases and J dropped 2 bases, with 14 bases sitting between them. CDR3 nucleotide sequence: TGTGCCAGCAGCTCGCAATCATATAGCAACACCGGGGAGCTGTTTTTT. Its translation is CASSSQSYSNTGELFF.

V is TRBV19 and J is TRBJ2-1; D gene ambiguous. The CDR3 is 12 residues long. The germline V gene has CDR1 LNHDA and CDR2 SQIVND (reference sequence). V was cut by 3 bases and J by 5 bases, with 5 bases left in between. The CDR3 DNA is TGTGCCAGTAGTATTCTGAACAATGAGCAGTTCTTC. It codes for CASSILNNEQFF.

This sequence joins TRBV6-5 and TRBJ2-7; TRBD1 is a possible D gene (6 bases). This CDR3 region has 11 residues. CDR1 is MNHEY, CDR2 SVGAGI, per germline. V was clipped by 7 bases and J by 3 bases, with 7 bases between them. This CDR3 reads CASIGGYEQYF. The CDR3 DNA sequence: TGTGCCAGCATAGGGGGCTACGAGCAGTACTTC.

The chain carries TRBV6-6 and TRBJ1-2; 7 positions agree with TRBD1. Germline values: CDR1 MNHNY, CDR2 SVGAGI (reference sequence). The CDR3 covers 15 residues. The V gene end was trimmed by 6 bases and the J gene end by 8 bases; junction bases not matched to a gene: 15. CDR3 residues: CASRAGQIGLNGYTF. In DNA, the CDR3 is TGTGCCAGCAGGGCGGGACAGATCGGTCTAAACGGCTACACCTTC.

The chain is built from TRBV5-6 and TRBJ1-1; possibly TRBD1 for D (5 bases). The CDR3 spans 15 residues. Trimming shortened V by 4 bases and J by 4 bases, and 17 bases separated the two germline ends. CDR1 SGHDT and CDR2 YYEEEE come from the germline V gene. The CDR3 spells CASSAQTWGITEAFF. The CDR3 coding sequence is TGTGCCAGCAGCGCACAGACATGGGGGATCACTGAAGCTTTCTTT.

The genes are TRBV20-1 and TRBJ2-3; D not certain. With 2 bases removed from V and 6 bases from J, the gap between germline ends came to 3 bases. CDR1 and CDR2 from the germline V gene are DFQATT and SNEGSKA (reference sequence). This CDR3 is 10 amino acids long. Written as DNA, the CDR3 is TGCAGTGCTAGACGGGATACGCAGTATTTT. Protein: CSARRDTQYF.

J is TRBJ2-3 and V is TRBV5-4; 8 bases agree with TRBD2. V was pared by 4 bases and J by 0 bases, with 4 bases of the junction left unmatched. The CDR3 runs to 15 residues. The germline V gene encodes CDR1 SGHNT and CDR2 YYREEE (reference sequence). In nucleotides, the CDR3 is TGTGCCAGCAGCCTAGCGGGCATCAGCACAGATACGCAGTATTTT. Protein product: CASSLAGISTDTQYF.

The chain has TRBV6-1 and TRBJ2-1, with D tentatively TRBD1 or TRBD2 (6 bases each). Germline V gene lookup returns CDR1 MNHNS and CDR2 SASEGT. Trimming shortened V by 7 bases and J by 0 bases, and 13 bases separated the two germline ends. The CDR3 has 15 amino acids. CDR3 coding DNA: TGTGCCAGCACTAGGGGGGTGCGCTCCTACAATGAGCAGTTCTTC. Translating gives CASTRGVRSYNEQFF.

This clone is medium-sized by share. The chain recombines TRBV2 with TRBJ2-2; D not resolved. The CDR3 consists of 13 residues. Germline V gene lookup returns CDR1 SNHLY and CDR2 FYNNEI. The V end was cut by 2 bases, the J end by 6 bases, with 7 bases between. The CDR3 reads CASSEYGAGELFF. The CDR3 bases are TGTGCCAGCAGTGAATATGGGGCCGGGGAGCTGTTTTTT.

This rearrangement joins TRBV6-5 to TRBJ2-2; possibly TRBD1 for D (5 bases). Trimming left V 2 bases short and J 8 bases short, with 12 bases between. This CDR3 is 14 amino acids long. Germline V lookup: CDR1 MNHEY, CDR2 SVGAGI. The CDR3 loop is CASSYGDSPGELFF. The CDR3 DNA follows: TGTGCCAGCAGTTACGGAGACAGTCCTGGGGAGCTGTTTTTT.

The chain is built from TRBV28 and TRBJ1-2, with 11 bases matching TRBD1. Trimming at V came to 5 bases and at J to 7 bases, leaving 9 bases not matched to a gene. The CDR3 loop spans 15 amino acids. The germline V gene encodes CDR1 MDHEN and CDR2 SYDVKM. This CDR3 is CASSGTRTGGFGYTF. DNA of the CDR3: TGTGCCAGCAGTGGTACCCGGACAGGGGGCTTTGGCTACACCTTC.

The genes are TRBV6-6 and TRBJ1-1; D ambiguous. V gave up 7 bases and J gave up 0 bases, with 12 bases separating them. The CDR3 has 14 amino acids. Germline V CDR1 and CDR2: MNHNY, SVGAGI (reference sequence). The CDR3 DNA sequence: TGTGCCAGCAAGGCGGCGGCACTGAACACTGAAGCTTTCTTT. It encodes CASKAAALNTEAFF.

V is TRBV27 and J is TRBJ1-2; D ambiguous. The germline V gene has CDR1 MNHEY and CDR2 SMNVEV (reference sequence). Trimming took off 5 bases at V and 5 bases at J, with 18 bases between the two ends. This CDR3 is built from 15 residues. The CDR3 loop reads CASSNNRGEEYGYTF. For the CDR3, the DNA is TGTGCCAGCAGTAACAATCGGGGAGAGGAATATGGCTACACCTTC.

J is TRBJ2-7 and V is TRBV9, with a tentative D call TRBD1 (6 bases). Trimming removed 0 bases at V and 1 base at J, with 17 bases between. The CDR3 is made up of 17 amino acids. CDR1 is SGDLS and CDR2 is YYNGEE in the germline V gene. CDR3 residues: CASSVGVGGQTSYEQYF. Here the CDR3 DNA reads TGTGCCAGCAGCGTAGGGGTCGGAGGACAGACTTCCTACGAGCAGTACTTC.

Only one count was recorded for this clone. CDR3 protein: CASSLRQGAGGNTIYF. DNA of the CDR3: TGTGCCAGCAGCTTGCGACAGGGCGCGGGGGGAAACACCATATATTTT. V usage is TRBV5-6 and J usage is TRBJ1-3; 7 nucleotides match TRBD1. The CDR3 covers 16 residues. V dropped 1 base and J dropped 4; count of bases not matched to a gene: 8. CDR1 and CDR2 (germline): SGHDT, YYEEEE.

This chain links TRBV19 with TRBJ2-7, with a possible D match to TRBD2 (7 bases). The V gene lost 4 bases and the J gene lost 2 bases, with 21 bases spanning the gap. The CDR3 is made up of 17 amino acids. In germline, CDR1 is LNHDA, CDR2 SQIVND (reference sequence). The CDR3 DNA is TGTGCCAGTAGTAATCCCCCGGGCGGGGGCCTTACCTACGAGCAGTACTTC. Encoded protein: CASSNPPGGGLTYEQYF.